The subject of this entry is one T cell receptor beta chain. Sample-barcoded 5' priming and a J-beta primer mix drove a second PCR of about 7 to 11 cycles. In TCRdb, the 5' RACE reads were re-called with MiXCR into one record per CDR3 protein. The repertoire includes some 1.5 million distinct CDR3 sequences, about 28% of them detected once, and approximately 7.7% sits in the top ten. This CDR3 has 13 residues. The V gene's germline CDR1 is LNHNV and CDR2 YYDKDF (reference sequence). This entry belongs to a study of blood T cells in healthy people across ages. The clonotype comes from a woman in her 30s in good health. Specimen: blood. The chain links TRBV15 to TRBJ2-4; maybe TRBD1 (6 bases). TRBJ2-7 explains the end of the DNA better; the J call may be wrong. The CDR3 DNA follows: TGTGCCACCAGCACCTGGGACATGTACGAGCAGTACTTC. The encoded protein is CATSTWDMYEQYF.